This T cell receptor (beta chain) is from a study of cytomegalovirus exposure and HLA in healthy donors. Primers for the PCR totalled 60 Vbeta and 13 Jbeta. Sequencing used immunoSEQ multiplex PCR; TCRdb keeps in-frame clones, though not all of them. This table has 95,000 to 150,000 clones, around two thirds appearing once. Material: PBMCs. This receptor was identified in a woman aged 40 to 50 in good health and CMV-seropositive.

The CDR3 reads CAISFNNEQFF. As DNA, the CDR3 is TGTGCCATCAGTTTCAACAATGAGCAGTTCTTC. The chain links TRBV10-3 to TRBJ2-1; D ambiguous. Trimming pared 5 bases from V and 5 bases from J, leaving 4 bases between. Germline-derived CDR1 and CDR2 are ENHRY and SYGVKD. This CDR3 spans 11 amino acids.